What follows are 8 T cell receptor beta chains derived from one specimen sequenced in a study of spatial heterogeneity in lung cancer. As for time point: sample taken at primary tumor resection. Sequencing was performed on whole RNA extracted from tumor and nontumor lung tissue, or from frozen PBMC, and the material was left unsorted. Via MiXCR, TCRdb re-called the 5' RACE reads, giving one row per CDR3 protein. The repertoire includes about 95,000 distinct CDR3 sequences, approximately 8.6% of them detected once, and 6.9% sits in the top ten. The sequenced sample was PBMCs, obtained at surgery. These receptors originate from a male donor with early-stage non-small cell lung cancer.

There are a few counts of this clonotype. This chain connects TRBV12-3 or TRBV12-4 to TRBJ2-5; the D is unclear. The CDR3 has 13 amino acids. The V end was cut by 7 bases, the J end by 5 bases, with 14 bases between. The DNA of the CDR3 is TGTGCCAGCAATGTTCAGTCTCCGGAGACCCAGTACTTC. Protein product: CASNVQSPETQYF.

The rearrangement links TRBV25-1 to TRBJ1-4, with no clear D. Trimming cost V 8 bases and J 0 bases, with 7 bases left between them. The CDR3 has 13 amino acids. From germline, CDR1 is MGHDK and CDR2 SYGVNS. CDR3 residues: CASARTTNEKLFF. For the CDR3, the DNA is TGTGCCAGCGCCCGAACAACTAATGAAAAACTGTTTTTT.

This clonotype showed up many times. This CDR3 reads CASSLVAGAGRAQYF. The CDR3 nucleotides read TGTGCCAGCAGCTTAGTAGCCGGGGCTGGTAGGGCGCAGTATTTT. V gene TRBV7-2 combines with J gene TRBJ2-3; either TRBD1 or TRBD2 may fit D (5 bases each). V was pared by 1 base and J by 10 bases, with 18 bases between. The CDR3 consists of 15 residues. Germline lookup yields CDR1 SGHTA and CDR2 FQGNSA.

The chain couples TRBV19 to TRBJ1-1, with D possibly matching TRBD1 (6 bases). Trimming shortened V by 4 bases and J by 4 bases, and 10 bases separated the two germline ends. The CDR3 extends over 13 amino acids. The germline gives CDR1 LNHDA, CDR2 SQIVND (reference sequence). The CDR3 nucleotides are TGTGCCAGTAGTACGGCCAGGGGCACTGAAGCTTTCTTT. Translated, it gives CASSTARGTEAFF.

In this sample, this clonotype turned up many times. The rearrangement uses TRBV10-3 and TRBJ1-2; D ambiguous. This CDR3 region has 15 residues. The germline gives CDR1 ENHRY, CDR2 SYGVKD. Trimming took off 1 base at V and 4 bases at J, with 13 bases between the two ends. The CDR3 region has the DNA TGTGCCATCAGTGAGTACAGAAGACCCGCCTATGGCTACACCTTC. This translates into CAISEYRRPAYGYTF.

The table lists this clonotype with many counts. The chain combines TRBV9 with TRBJ2-3; 10 bases are a match to TRBD2. The CDR3 extends over 16 amino acids. The germline gives CDR1 SGDLS, CDR2 YYNGEE. V trimming: 4 bases; J trimming: 2 bases; junction bases outside the gene matches: 7. CDR3 DNA sequence: TGTGCCAGCAGCTCAACCCTAGCGGGGGTCACAGATACGCAGTATTTT. Translation: CASSSTLAGVTDTQYF.

The chain joins TRBV3-1 to TRBJ2-3; the match to TRBD2 covers 12 bases. V trimming: 5 bases; J trimming: 5 bases; junction bases outside the gene matches: 5. The CDR3 totals 15 residues. Germline V gives CDR1 LGHDT, CDR2 YNNKEL (reference sequence). CDR3 nucleotide sequence: TGTGCCAGCAGCTTGACTAGCGGGAGTGAAGATACGCAGTATTTT. Protein sequence: CASSLTSGSEDTQYF.

The V and J genes are TRBV29-1 and TRBJ2-5; TRBD1 or TRBD2 may be the D gene (5 bases each). The ends were cut back, 7 bases at V and 1 base at J, with 13 bases in the middle. There are 13 residues in the CDR3. Germline V gives CDR1 SQVTM, CDR2 ANQGSEA. For the CDR3, the DNA is TGCAGCGCCGAGCGTGGGGGCCAAGAGACCCAGTACTTC. Protein product: CSAERGGQETQYF. The full variable domain, rest sourced from reference TRBV29-1 and TRBJ2-5, is SAVISQKPSRDICQRGTSLTIQCQVDSQVTMMFWYRQQPGQSLTLIATANQGSEATYESGFVIDKFPISRPNLTFSTLTVSNMSPEDSSIYLCSAERGGQETQYFGPGTRLLVL.